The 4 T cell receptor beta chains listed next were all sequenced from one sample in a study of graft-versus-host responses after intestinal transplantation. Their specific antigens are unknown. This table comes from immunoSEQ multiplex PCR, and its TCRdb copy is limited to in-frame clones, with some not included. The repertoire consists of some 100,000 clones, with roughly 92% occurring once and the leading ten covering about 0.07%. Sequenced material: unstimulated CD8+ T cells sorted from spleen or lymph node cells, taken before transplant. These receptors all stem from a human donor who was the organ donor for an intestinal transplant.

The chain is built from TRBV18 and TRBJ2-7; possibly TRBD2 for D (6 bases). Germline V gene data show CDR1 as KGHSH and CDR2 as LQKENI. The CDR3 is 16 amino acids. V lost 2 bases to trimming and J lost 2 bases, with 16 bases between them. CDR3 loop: CASSPGGMIRPYEQYF. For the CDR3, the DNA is TGTGCCAGCTCACCAGGGGGGATGATACGGCCCTACGAGCAGTACTTC.

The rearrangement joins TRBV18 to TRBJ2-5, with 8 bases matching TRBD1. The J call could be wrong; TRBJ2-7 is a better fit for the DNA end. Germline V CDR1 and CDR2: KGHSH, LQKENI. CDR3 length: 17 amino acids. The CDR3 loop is CASSPWPQGASSYEQYF. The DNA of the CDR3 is TGTGCCAGCTCACCTTGGCCTCAGGGGGCGAGCTCCTACGAGCAGTACTTC.

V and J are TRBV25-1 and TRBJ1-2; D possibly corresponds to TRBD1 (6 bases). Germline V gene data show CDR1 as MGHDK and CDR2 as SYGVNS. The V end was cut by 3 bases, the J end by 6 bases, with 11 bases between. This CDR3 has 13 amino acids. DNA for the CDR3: TGTGCCAGCAGTGAGTCGGCAGGGGATGGCTACACCTTC. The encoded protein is CASSESAGDGYTF.

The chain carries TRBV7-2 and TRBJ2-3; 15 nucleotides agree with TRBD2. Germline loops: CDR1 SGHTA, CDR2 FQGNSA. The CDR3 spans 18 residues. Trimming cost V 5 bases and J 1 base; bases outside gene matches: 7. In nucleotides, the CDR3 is TGTGCCAGCAGCCCAGGACTAGCGGGGGGGTGGGGCACAGATACGCAGTATTTT. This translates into CASSPGLAGGWGTDTQYF.